Shown below are 19 T cell receptor beta chains from a single sample sequenced in a study of T-cell reconstitution after alpha-beta-depleted transplantation in children. A TCRbeta library incorporating unique molecular identifiers was prepared. Using its own MiXCR run on the PCR reads, TCRdb lists one record per CDR3 protein. The sample contains about 210,000 distinct CDR3 sequences, around a sixth of which appear only once. The starting material was PBMCs, mostly from graft donor cells, obtained 360 days after TCRalphabeta/CD19-depleted stem cell transplant. The receptor source for this set is a male patient aged 2-15 years who had a stem cell transplant for acute lymphoblastic leukemia, so the T cells may come from the graft donor.

At least ten counts were recorded for this clonotype. The chain is built from TRBV2 and TRBJ2-5; no clear D gene. V was trimmed by 10 bases and J by 1 base, leaving 10 bases between them. This CDR3 contains 12 residues. Germline loops: CDR1 SNHLY, CDR2 FYNNEI. The CDR3: CATAVFQETQYF. CDR3 DNA sequence: TGTGCCACCGCGGTGTTCCAAGAGACCCAGTACTTC.

This chain links TRBV6-2 or TRBV6-3 with TRBJ2-7, with 9 bases identical to TRBD1. CDR3 length: 15 residues. Looked up from germline, CDR1 is MNHEY and CDR2 is SVGEGT. V was pared by 2 bases and J by 4 bases, with 6 bases of the junction left unmatched. The CDR3 DNA follows: TGTGCCAGCAGTTACGAGGGACAGGGATTGTACGAGCAGTACTTC. Amino acid sequence: CASSYEGQGLYEQYF.

The chain recombines TRBV19 with TRBJ2-1; D perhaps matches TRBD1 (6 bases). CDR3 length: 12 residues. V shed 5 bases and J shed 8 bases, with 10 bases lying between them. Germline values: CDR1 LNHDA, CDR2 SQIVND (reference sequence). CDR3: CASSVTGHEQFF. Here the CDR3 DNA reads TGTGCCAGTAGTGTGACAGGCCATGAGCAGTTCTTC.

This clonotype was seen a few times. The chain has TRBV18 and TRBJ1-1; possible D gene TRBD1, 6 bases. Germline assignment: CDR1 KGHSH and CDR2 LQKENI. This CDR3 contains 14 residues. V was shortened by 6 bases and J by 4 bases, with 15 bases between the two germline ends. The CDR3 DNA reads TGTGCCAGCTCTCGTGGACAGTCTTCCACTGAAGCTTTCTTT. It specifies CASSRGQSSTEAFF.

This clonotype was observed a single time. V gene TRBV5-6 combines with J gene TRBJ2-1; D is ambiguous. V lost 2 bases and J lost 4, with 10 bases in between. The CDR3 totals 14 residues. CDR1 is SGHDT and CDR2 is YYEEEE in the germline V gene. The CDR3 loop reads CASSFYMIYNEQFF. The CDR3 nucleotides are TGTGCCAGCAGCTTTTACATGATTTACAATGAGCAGTTCTTC.

The chain carries TRBV6-2 or TRBV6-3 and TRBJ2-2; perhaps D is TRBD1 or TRBD2 (6 bases each). Trimming left V 2 bases short and J 5 bases short, with 12 bases between. This CDR3 is 15 amino acids long. CDR1 and CDR2 (germline): MNHEY, SVGEGT. The CDR3 protein is CASSYPGGWTGELFF. CDR3 bases: TGTGCCAGCAGTTACCCCGGGGGCTGGACCGGGGAGCTGTTTTTT.

This clonotype was seen a handful of times. V gene TRBV29-1 combines with J gene TRBJ1-1; D possibly corresponds to TRBD1 (5 bases). Trimming cost V 6 bases and J 0 bases, with 8 bases left between them. Germline values: CDR1 SQVTM, CDR2 ANQGSEA. The CDR3 contains 12 residues. As DNA, the CDR3 is TGCAGCGTGACAGTCCTGAACACTGAAGCTTTCTTT. Its translation is CSVTVLNTEAFF.

This clonotype was detected ten times or more. The CDR3 coding sequence is TGCAGTGCAACCCTTGGTGCAGGCGGCGGTTCTGAAGAGACCCAGTACTTC. As protein: CSATLGAGGGSEETQYF. The rearrangement links TRBV20-1 to TRBJ2-5; D gene ambiguous. In germline, CDR1 is DFQATT, CDR2 SNEGSKA (reference sequence). CDR3 length: 17 amino acids. V was clipped by 6 bases and J by 3 bases, with 26 bases between them.

This clonotype was seen a handful of times. The chain employs TRBV6-1 and TRBJ1-1; 7 positions agree with TRBD1. Germline loops: CDR1 MNHNS, CDR2 SASEGT. The CDR3 covers 14 residues. Trimming cost V 9 bases and J 1 base; bases outside gene matches: 8. The CDR3 loop is CASSTGQENTEAFF. Written as DNA, the CDR3 is TGTGCCAGTTCTACCGGACAGGAGAACACTGAAGCTTTCTTT.

This clonotype was seen only a few times. CDR3: CASSLSIGDDTQYF. Written as DNA, the CDR3 is TGTGCCAGCAGCTTATCGATCGGGGATGATACGCAGTATTTT. The genes are TRBV7-2 and TRBJ2-3, with a possible D match to TRBD2 (5 bases). This CDR3 is built from 14 residues. Deletions cut 2 bases from V and 6 bases from J, with 12 bases between. The V gene's germline CDR1 is SGHTA and CDR2 FQGNSA. Complete variable domain (other parts from reference TRBV7-2 and TRBJ2-3): GAGVSQSPSNKVTEKGKDVELRCDPISGHTALYWYRQSLGQGLEFLIYFQGNSAPDKSGLPSDRFSAERTGGSVSTLTIQRTQQEDSAVYLCASSLSIGDDTQYFGPGTRLTVL.

The rearrangement links TRBV6-5 to TRBJ2-1; a possible D gene is TRBD1 (5 bases). The CDR3 length is 13 residues. V was clipped by 3 bases and J by 12 bases, with 15 bases between them. Germline-derived CDR1 and CDR2 are MNHEY and SVGAGI. The CDR3 protein is CASSYKRTIGQFF. CDR3 nucleotides: TGTGCCAGCAGTTATAAAAGGACAATCGGGCAGTTCTTC.

This clonotype has more than one count but fewer than ten. The chain is built from TRBV6-2 or TRBV6-3 and TRBJ2-1; D gene uncertain. In germline, CDR1 is MNHEY, CDR2 SVGEGT. Trimming left V 0 bases short and J 10 bases short, with 13 bases between. This CDR3 has 14 residues. As DNA, the CDR3 is TGTGCCAGCAGTTACTCGGGTCGGGTCGGGGAGCAGTTCTTC. Protein product: CASSYSGRVGEQFF.

This clonotype was counted between two and nine times. The V call is TRBV5-5, the J call TRBJ2-7, with a possible D match to TRBD1 (5 bases). The CDR3 extends over 13 amino acids. V lost 4 bases, J lost 1 base, and 9 bases lay in between. Looked up from germline, CDR1 is SGHKS and CDR2 is YYEKEE (reference sequence). The CDR3 region has the DNA TGTGCCAGCAGCGCAACAGGATCCTACGAGCAGTACTTC. Translated: CASSATGSYEQYF.

This clonotype was counted only a few times. The rearrangement links TRBV6-5 to TRBJ2-1; 10 nucleotides align to TRBD2. There are 18 residues in the CDR3. CDR1 is MNHEY, CDR2 SVGAGI, per germline. V lost 0 bases to trimming and J lost 6 bases; unmatched junction nucleotides: 11. The CDR3 here is CASSYSIGAGGPGNEQFF. The CDR3, as DNA: TGTGCCAGCAGTTACTCGATCGGAGCGGGGGGGCCGGGCAATGAGCAGTTCTTC.

Many counts were recorded for this clonotype. The CDR3 DNA is TGTGCCAGCAGCTTGCTCCGGGGAGTCCAAGAGACCCAGTACTTC. Protein: CASSLLRGVQETQYF. The chain has TRBV5-6 and TRBJ2-5; D possibly corresponds to TRBD2 (5 bases). The CDR3 totals 15 residues. V was pared by 1 base and J by 1 base, with 11 bases between. CDR1 is SGHDT and CDR2 is YYEEEE in the germline V gene.

J is TRBJ2-1 and V is TRBV4-3, with 9 bases fitting TRBD2. This CDR3 spans 18 amino acids. V was pared by 1 base and J by 8 bases, with 15 bases of the junction left unmatched. Germline V gene data show CDR1 as LGHNA and CDR2 as YSLEER. The CDR3: CASSQGAGAGGRSYEQFF. The CDR3 coding sequence is TGCGCCAGCAGCCAAGGGGCGGGCGCGGGGGGGCGGTCATATGAGCAGTTCTTC.

The V and J genes are TRBV12-3 or TRBV12-4 and TRBJ2-4; 7 bases map to TRBD1. Trimming at V came to 3 bases and at J to 11 bases, leaving 4 bases not matched to a gene. This CDR3 has 12 amino acids. In DNA form, the CDR3 reads TGTGCCAGCAGTTTTGGGCAGGGGGTTCAGTACTTC. This encodes CASSFGQGVQYF.

The sample holds a few counts of this clonotype. The chain joins TRBV9 to TRBJ2-7, with D tentatively TRBD1 (5 bases). Trimming removed 2 bases at V and 2 bases at J, with 14 bases between. Per the germline V gene, CDR1 is SGDLS and CDR2 is YYNGEE. The CDR3 contains 15 residues. The CDR3 loop reads CASSVSQGATYEQYF. The CDR3 region has the DNA TGTGCCAGCAGCGTTAGCCAGGGCGCCACCTACGAGCAGTACTTC.

V usage is TRBV11-2 and J usage is TRBJ2-7, with a weak D call TRBD2 (5 bases). V was trimmed by 3 bases and J by 4 bases, leaving 13 bases between them. CDR1 and CDR2 from the germline V gene are SGHAT and FQNNGV. The CDR3 has 14 amino acids. CDR3 amino acids: CASSFPGWDYEQYF. Written as DNA, the CDR3 is TGTGCCAGCAGCTTTCCGGGGTGGGATTACGAGCAGTACTTC.